Listed below are T cell receptor beta chains from one sample, sequenced in a study of immune evolution from preneoplasia to lung adenocarcinoma. Clones were sequenced by immunoSEQ multiplex PCR, and TCRdb holds only the in-frame ones, with some missing. The repertoire consists of 5,000 to 6,500 clones, with approximately 79% occurring once and the leading ten covering around 3%. Sequencing input: FFPE minimally invasive lung adenocarcinoma tissue. These receptors all come from a person between 55 and 80 years old with lung adenocarcinoma. Each CDR3 is given with its conserved first and last residue. D genes are given only for firm matches. A clone size is listed for some rows: how often the clone was seen (once, few, many), or a class if it is expanded.

J gene	D gene	V gene	clone size	CDR3 DNA	CDR3 protein
TRBJ2-1	TRBD2	TRBV14	-	TGTGCCAGCAGCCAGTCCCTAGCGGGAGGTGAGCAGTTCTTC	CASSQSLAGGEQFF
TRBJ1-2	-	TRBV28	-	TGTGCCAGCAGTTCCCGGCGTGGTAATCGACTTGTGGGCTACACCTTC	CASSSRRGNRLVGYTF
TRBJ2-7	-	TRBV11-3	-	TGTGCCAGCAGCTCCCATATCTACGAGCAGTACTTC	CASSSHIYEQYF
TRBJ2-3	-	TRBV6-9	-	TGTGCCAGCATAGGTTCGAGCAGCACAGATACGCAGTATTTT	CASIGSSSTDTQYF
TRBJ2-2	TRBD1	TRBV19	-	TGTGCCAGTAGTATAGTTAGGGCAGGGGGTGACTGGGCCGGGGAGCTGTTTTTT	CASSIVRAGGDWAGELFF
TRBJ2-3	TRBD2	TRBV6-4	-	TGTGCCAGCAGTGACTCCCTAGCGGGAGTGGTCCAGTGGGGCACAGATACGCAGTATTTT	CASSDSLAGVVQWGTDTQYF
TRBJ1-1	TRBD1	TRBV9	-	TGTGCCAGCAGCGCCGGGACAGGGCGGAACACTGAAGCTTTCTTT	CASSAGTGRNTEAFF
TRBJ1-1	-	TRBV6-4	-	TGTGCCAGCAGTCAAAAACCGACAGGCACTGAAGCTTTCTTT	CASSQKPTGTEAFF
TRBJ1-5	-	TRBV18	-	TGTGCCAGCTCACCCCGCGGAGAAACCGTACGAAATAATCAGCCCCAGCATTTT	CASSPRGETVRNNQPQHF
TRBJ1-5	-	TRBV12-5	-	TGTGCTAGTGGTTTGAGGGGGGCTAGCAATCAGCCCCAGCATTTT	CASGLRGASNQPQHF
TRBJ1-1	-	TRBV14	-	TGTGCCAGCAGCCAAGGTACTCGCACTGAAGCTTTCTTT	CASSQGTRTEAFF
TRBJ2-7	-	TRBV6-6	-	TGTGCCAGCAGTTACTTACGGCAGAGGGTAACCTACGAGCAGTACTTC	CASSYLRQRVTYEQYF
TRBJ2-3	-	TRBV18	-	TGTGCCAGCTCACCACCGGTGACAGATACGCAGTATTTT	CASSPPVTDTQYF
TRBJ1-1	TRBD1	TRBV5-1	-	TGCGCCAGCAGCCCCTCCGGGACAGGGGGCGCGGGCACTGAAGCTTTCTTT	CASSPSGTGGAGTEAFF
TRBJ1-4	TRBD1	TRBV5-6	-	TGTGCCAGCAGTTGGCTGGGGACAGGGGAAAAGAAACTGTTTTTT	CASSWLGTGEKKLFF
TRBJ2-5	-	TRBV18	-	TGTGCCAGCTCACCACAAGAGACCCAGTACTTC	CASSPQETQYF
TRBJ2-7	TRBD2	TRBV5-1	-	TGCGCCAGCAGCTTGGATGGTAGCGGGGGCCCATCCTACGAGCAGTACTTC	CASSLDGSGGPSYEQYF
TRBJ2-5	TRBD2	TRBV5-4	once	TGTGCCAGCAGCTCCCCCGGCGGGGGGGCATCAGAGACCCAGTACTTC	CASSSPGGGASETQYF
TRBJ2-7	TRBD2	TRBV28	-	TGTGCCAGCAGTTTTACTATGGTGAAGAGGGACTACTACGAGCAGTACTTC	CASSFTMVKRDYYEQYF
TRBJ1-2	-	TRBV9	once	TGTGCCAGCAGCTGGCGAGGGGCTGGCTATGGCTACACCTTC	CASSWRGAGYGYTF
TRBJ2-7	TRBD1	TRBV28	-	TGTGCCAGCTCCAAAGGGGACAGGGAATTTCAGTACTTC	CASSKGDREFQYF
TRBJ1-5	TRBD1	TRBV6-4	few	TGTGCCAGCAGTGTTCAAAAAGACAGGGCACAACAGCCCCAGCATTTT	CASSVQKDRAQQPQHF
TRBJ1-4	-	TRBV27	-	TGTGCCAGCAGTCAACAGGGTCGAACTAATGAAAAACTGTTTTTT	CASSQQGRTNEKLFF
TRBJ1-2	-	TRBV7-8	once	TGTGCCAGCACCGCTAGGACCGGGACGGGCTATGGCTACACCTTC	CASTARTGTGYGYTF
TRBJ2-7	-	TRBV6-1	once	TGTGCCAGCAGTGGAATGGCGGACAGATCCGAGCAGTACTTC	CASSGMADRSEQYF
TRBJ1-1	-	TRBV7-3	once	TGTGCCAGCAGCCCAGGGGCCAGGTGGCGTGGCACTGAAGCTTTCTTT	CASSPGARWRGTEAFF
TRBJ1-6	-	TRBV21-1	-	TGTGCCAGCAGCAAAGTCACAGACGGGAATTCACCCCTCCACTTT	CASSKVTDGNSPLHF
TRBJ2-7	-	TRBV29-1	-	TGCAGCGTACCTCAAGGGGCAGCGCAGTACTTC	CSVPQGAAQYF
TRBJ1-5	-	TRBV19	-	TGTGCCAGTAGTTACATTAGTCGGGGGTATAGCAATCAGCCCCAGCATTTT	CASSYISRGYSNQPQHF
TRBJ2-7	TRBD2	TRBV19	-	TGTGCCAGTAGTAAACTAGCGGGGGCCGCGGAGCAGTACTTC	CASSKLAGAAEQYF
TRBJ1-3	-	TRBV5-4	few	TGTGCCAGCAGCTTGCTAGATGGAAACACCATATATTTT	CASSLLDGNTIYF
TRBJ2-1	TRBD2	TRBV13	-	TGTGCCAGCAGCGCAACGACTAGCGGGGGTGCTTCCTACAATGAGCAGTTCTTC	CASSATTSGGASYNEQFF
TRBJ1-6	TRBD1	TRBV25-1	-	TGTGCCAGCAGCCTTCGGACAGGGCCGGATTCACCCCTCCACTTT	CASSLRTGPDSPLHF
TRBJ2-3	TRBD1	TRBV4-3	few	TGCGCCAGCAGCCAAGATTGGGGACAGGGTCTCCCAGATACGCAGTATTTT	CASSQDWGQGLPDTQYF
TRBJ1-5	-	TRBV30	-	TGTGCCTGGAGTAAAGGGTTGAGGCAGCCCCAGCATTTT	CAWSKGLRQPQHF